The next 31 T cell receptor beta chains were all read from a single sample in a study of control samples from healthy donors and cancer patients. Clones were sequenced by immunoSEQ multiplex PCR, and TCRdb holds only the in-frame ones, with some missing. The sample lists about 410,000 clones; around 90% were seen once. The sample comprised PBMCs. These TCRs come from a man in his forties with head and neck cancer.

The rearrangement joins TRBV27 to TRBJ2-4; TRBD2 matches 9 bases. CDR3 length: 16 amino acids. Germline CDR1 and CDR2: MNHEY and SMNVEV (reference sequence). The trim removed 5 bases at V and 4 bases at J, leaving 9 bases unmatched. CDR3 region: CASSDQAGGTKNIQYF. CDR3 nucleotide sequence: TGTGCCAGCAGTGATCAGGCGGGAGGGACAAAAAACATTCAGTACTTC.

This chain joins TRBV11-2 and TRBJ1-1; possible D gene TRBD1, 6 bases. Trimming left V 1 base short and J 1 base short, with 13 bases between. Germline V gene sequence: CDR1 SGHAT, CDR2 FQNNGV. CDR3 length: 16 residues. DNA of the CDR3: TGTGCCAGCAGCTTAGGATGGGGGCTGAGGAACACTGAAGCTTTCTTT. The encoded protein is CASSLGWGLRNTEAFF.

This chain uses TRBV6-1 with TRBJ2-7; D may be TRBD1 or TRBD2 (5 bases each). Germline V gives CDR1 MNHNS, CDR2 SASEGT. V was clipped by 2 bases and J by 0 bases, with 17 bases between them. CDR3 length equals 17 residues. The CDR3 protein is CASSELPGTASSYEQYF. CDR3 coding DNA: TGTGCCAGCAGTGAATTGCCCGGGACGGCTAGCTCCTACGAGCAGTACTTC.

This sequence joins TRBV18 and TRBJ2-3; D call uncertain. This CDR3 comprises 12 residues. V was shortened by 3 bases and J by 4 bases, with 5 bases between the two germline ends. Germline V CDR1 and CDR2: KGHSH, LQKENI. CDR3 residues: CASSPPADTQYF. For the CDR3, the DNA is TGTGCCAGCTCACCCCCCGCAGATACGCAGTATTTT.

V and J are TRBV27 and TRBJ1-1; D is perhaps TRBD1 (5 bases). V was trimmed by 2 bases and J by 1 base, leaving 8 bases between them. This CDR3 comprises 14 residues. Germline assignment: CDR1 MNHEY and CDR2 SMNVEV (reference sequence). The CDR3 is CASSLGGENTEAFF. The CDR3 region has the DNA TGTGCCAGCAGTTTAGGAGGGGAGAACACTGAAGCTTTCTTT.

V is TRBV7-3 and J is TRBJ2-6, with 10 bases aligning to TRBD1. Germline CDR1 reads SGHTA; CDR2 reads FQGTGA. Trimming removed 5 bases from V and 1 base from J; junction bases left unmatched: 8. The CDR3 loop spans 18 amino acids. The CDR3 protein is CASSRSGTGASGANVLTF. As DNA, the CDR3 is TGTGCCAGCAGCCGGTCCGGGACAGGGGCGTCTGGGGCCAACGTCCTGACTTTC.

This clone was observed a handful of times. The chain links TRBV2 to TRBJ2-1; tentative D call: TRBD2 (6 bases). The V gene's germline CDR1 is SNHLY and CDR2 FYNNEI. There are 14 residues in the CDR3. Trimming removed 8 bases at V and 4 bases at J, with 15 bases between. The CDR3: CASQGLTFYNEQFF. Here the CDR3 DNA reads TGTGCCAGCCAGGGACTTACGTTTTACAATGAGCAGTTCTTC. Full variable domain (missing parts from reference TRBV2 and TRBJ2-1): EPEVTQTPSHQVTQMGQEVILRCVPISNHLYFYWYRQILGQKVEFLVSFYNNEISEKSEIFDDQFSVERPDGSNFTLKIRSTKLEDSAMYFCASQGLTFYNEQFFGPGTRLTVL.

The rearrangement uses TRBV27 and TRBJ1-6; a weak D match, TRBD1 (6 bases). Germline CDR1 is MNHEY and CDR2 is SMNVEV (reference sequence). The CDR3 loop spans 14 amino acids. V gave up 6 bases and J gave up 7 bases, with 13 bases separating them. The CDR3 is CASSPRGTNSPLHF. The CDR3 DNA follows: TGTGCCAGCAGCCCCAGGGGAACGAATTCACCCCTCCACTTT.

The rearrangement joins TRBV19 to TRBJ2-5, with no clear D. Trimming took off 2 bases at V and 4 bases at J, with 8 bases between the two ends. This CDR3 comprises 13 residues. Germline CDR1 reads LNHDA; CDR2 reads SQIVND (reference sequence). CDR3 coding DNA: TGTGCCAGTAGTATAAGGGCCAGAGAGACCCAGTACTTC. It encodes CASSIRARETQYF.

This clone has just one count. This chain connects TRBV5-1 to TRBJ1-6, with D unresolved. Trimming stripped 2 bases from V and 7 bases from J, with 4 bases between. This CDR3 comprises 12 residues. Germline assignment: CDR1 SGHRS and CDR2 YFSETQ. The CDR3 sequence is CASSLGNSPLHF. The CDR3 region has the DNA TGCGCCAGCAGCTTAGGGAATTCACCCCTCCACTTT. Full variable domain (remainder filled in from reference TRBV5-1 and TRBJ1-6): KAGVTQTPRYLIKTRGQQVTLSCSPISGHRSVSWYQQTPGQGLQFLFEYFSETQRNKGNFPGRFSGRQFSNSRSEMNVSTLELGDSALYLCASSLGNSPLHFGNGTRLTVT.

Here the CDR3 reads CATSRGGTDSSYEQYF. CDR3 DNA sequence: TGTGCCACCAGCAGAGGCGGGACAGATAGCTCCTACGAGCAGTACTTC. The rearrangement links TRBV15 to TRBJ2-7; D might be TRBD1 (7 bases). This CDR3 comprises 16 residues. V was clipped by 1 base and J by 0 bases, with 13 bases between them. Germline CDR1 LNHNV, CDR2 YYDKDF (reference sequence).

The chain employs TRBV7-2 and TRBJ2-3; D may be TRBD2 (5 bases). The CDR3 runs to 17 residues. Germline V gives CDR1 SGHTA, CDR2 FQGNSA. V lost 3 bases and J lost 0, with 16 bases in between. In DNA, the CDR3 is TGTGCCAGCAGCTTCCGGCCCACTAGTGCTAGCACAGATACGCAGTATTTT. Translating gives CASSFRPTSASTDTQYF.

CDR3 region: CAWRPGRGRETQYF. The CDR3, as DNA: TGTGCCTGGAGACCAGGCAGGGGGCGAGAGACCCAGTACTTC. The chain joins TRBV30 to TRBJ2-5; 8 nucleotides agree with TRBD1. This CDR3 region has 14 residues. Germline V CDR1 and CDR2: GTSNPN, SVGIG (reference sequence). Germline trimming cut 3 bases from V and 4 bases from J; bases unmatched to any gene: 7.

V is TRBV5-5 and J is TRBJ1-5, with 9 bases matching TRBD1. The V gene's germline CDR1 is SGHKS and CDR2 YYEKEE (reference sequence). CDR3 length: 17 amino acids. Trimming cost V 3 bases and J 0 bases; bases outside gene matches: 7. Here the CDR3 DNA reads TGTGCCAGCAGCTCCCGGGACAGGGTAAATAGCAATCAGCCCCAGCATTTT. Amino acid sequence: CASSSRDRVNSNQPQHF.

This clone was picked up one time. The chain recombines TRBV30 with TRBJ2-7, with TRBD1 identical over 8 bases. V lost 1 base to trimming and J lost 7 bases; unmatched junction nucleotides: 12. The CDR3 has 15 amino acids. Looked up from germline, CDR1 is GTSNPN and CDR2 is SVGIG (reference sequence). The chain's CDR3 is CAWSEGTGKLGEQYF. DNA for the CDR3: TGTGCCTGGAGTGAGGGGACAGGCAAATTGGGGGAGCAGTACTTC.

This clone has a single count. The CDR3 DNA sequence: TGCGCCAGCAGCCCTACTAGCGGGGGCTCCTACGAGCAGTACTTC. Translation gives CASSPTSGGSYEQYF. The chain joins TRBV4-3 to TRBJ2-7, with TRBD2 matching 11 bases. The CDR3 consists of 15 residues. With 4 bases clipped from V and 0 bases from J, the junction kept 2 bases outside the gene matches. The germline CDR1 and CDR2 sequences are LGHNA and YSLEER.

Written as DNA, the CDR3 is TGCGCCAGCAGCCAAGAAGGTGGGACGGGCACCGGGGAGCTGTTTTTT. Protein product: CASSQEGGTGTGELFF. The genes are TRBV4-1 and TRBJ2-2; TRBD1 or TRBD2 may be the D gene (5 bases each). V gave up 0 bases and J gave up 4 bases, with 12 bases separating them. Looked up from germline, CDR1 is MGHRA and CDR2 is YSYEKL. The CDR3 is 16 residues long.

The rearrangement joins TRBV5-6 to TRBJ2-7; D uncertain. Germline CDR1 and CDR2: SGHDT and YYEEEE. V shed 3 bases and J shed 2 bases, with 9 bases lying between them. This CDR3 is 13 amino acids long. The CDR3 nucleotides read TGTGCCAGCAGCTACGGTACCACCTACGAGCAGTACTTC. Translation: CASSYGTTYEQYF.

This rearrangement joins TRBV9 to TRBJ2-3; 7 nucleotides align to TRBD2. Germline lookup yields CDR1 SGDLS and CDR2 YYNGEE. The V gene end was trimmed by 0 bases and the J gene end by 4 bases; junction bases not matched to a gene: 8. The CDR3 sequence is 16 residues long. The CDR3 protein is CASSVGGGSIPDTQYF. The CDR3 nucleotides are TGTGCCAGCAGCGTAGGGGGCGGGAGTATCCCAGATACGCAGTATTTT. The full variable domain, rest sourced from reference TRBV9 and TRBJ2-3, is DSGVTQTPKHLITATGQRVTLRCSPRSGDLSVYWYQQSLDQGLQFLIQYYNGEERAKGNILERFSAQQFPDLHSELNLSSLELGDSALYFCASSVGGGSIPDTQYFGPGTRLTVL.

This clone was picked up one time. The CDR3 reads CASSLGGLGIGELFF. DNA of the CDR3: TGTGCCAGCAGCTTAGGAGGACTTGGGATCGGGGAGCTGTTTTTT. The J gene is TRBJ2-2, the V gene TRBV13; D may be TRBD2 (5 bases). CDR1 PRHDT and CDR2 FYEKMQ come from the germline V gene (reference sequence). The CDR3 is made up of 15 amino acids. V lost 0 bases to trimming and J lost 7 bases, with 12 bases between them.

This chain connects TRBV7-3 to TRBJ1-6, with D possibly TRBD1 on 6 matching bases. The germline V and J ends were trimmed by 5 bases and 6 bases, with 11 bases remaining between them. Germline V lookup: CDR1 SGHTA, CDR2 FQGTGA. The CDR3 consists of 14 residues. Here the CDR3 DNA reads TGTGCCAGCAGCCTACAGGGTAGTAATTCACCCCTCCACTTT. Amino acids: CASSLQGSNSPLHF.

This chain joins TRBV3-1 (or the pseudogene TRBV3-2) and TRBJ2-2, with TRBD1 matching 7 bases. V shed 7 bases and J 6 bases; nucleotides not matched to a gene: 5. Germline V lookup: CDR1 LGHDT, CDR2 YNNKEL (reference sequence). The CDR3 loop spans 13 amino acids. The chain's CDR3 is CASKRTGPGELFF. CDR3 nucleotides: TGTGCCAGCAAACGGACAGGTCCCGGGGAGCTGTTTTTT.

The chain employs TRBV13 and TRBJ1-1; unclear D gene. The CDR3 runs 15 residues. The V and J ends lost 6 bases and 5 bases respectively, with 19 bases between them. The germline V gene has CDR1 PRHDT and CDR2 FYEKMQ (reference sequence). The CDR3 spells CASRPTHGKGTEAFF. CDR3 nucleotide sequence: TGTGCCAGCAGACCCACGCATGGGAAAGGGACTGAAGCTTTCTTT.

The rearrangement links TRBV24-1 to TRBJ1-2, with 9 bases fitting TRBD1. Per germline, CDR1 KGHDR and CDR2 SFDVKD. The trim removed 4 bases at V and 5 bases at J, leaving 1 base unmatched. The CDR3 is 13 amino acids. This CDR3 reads CATSEGTGYGYTF. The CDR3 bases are TGTGCCACCAGTGAGGGGACAGGGTATGGCTACACCTTC.

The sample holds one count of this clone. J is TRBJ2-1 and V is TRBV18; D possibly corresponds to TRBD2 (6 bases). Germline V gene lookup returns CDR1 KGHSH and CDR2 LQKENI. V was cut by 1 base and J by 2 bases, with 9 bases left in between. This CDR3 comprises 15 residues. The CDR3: CASSPRREPYNEQFF. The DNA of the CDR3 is TGTGCCAGCTCACCACGGAGGGAGCCCTACAATGAGCAGTTCTTC.

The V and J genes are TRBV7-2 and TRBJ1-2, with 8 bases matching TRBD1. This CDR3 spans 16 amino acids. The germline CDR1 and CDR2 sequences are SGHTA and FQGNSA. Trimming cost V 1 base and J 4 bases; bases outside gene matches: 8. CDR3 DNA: TGTGCCAGCAGCTTAGAGGGGCCGACAGGGGTCTATGGCTACACCTTC. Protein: CASSLEGPTGVYGYTF.

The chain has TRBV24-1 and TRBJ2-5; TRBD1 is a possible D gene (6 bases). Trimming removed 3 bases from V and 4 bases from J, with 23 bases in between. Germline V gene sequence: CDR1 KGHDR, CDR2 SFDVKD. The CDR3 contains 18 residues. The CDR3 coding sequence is TGTGCCACCAGTGATCCGGCCCCCAGGGGCGGACGGTCAGAGACCCAGTACTTC. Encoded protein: CATSDPAPRGGRSETQYF.

This CDR3 is CASSRDRGLEQFF. The CDR3 bases are TGTGCCAGCAGTAGGGACAGGGGGCTTGAGCAGTTCTTC. The chain is built from TRBV27 and TRBJ2-1, with 12 nucleotides matching TRBD1. Per the germline V gene, CDR1 is MNHEY and CDR2 is SMNVEV (reference sequence). The CDR3 extends over 13 amino acids. Trimming removed 5 bases from V and 9 bases from J; junction bases left unmatched: 2.

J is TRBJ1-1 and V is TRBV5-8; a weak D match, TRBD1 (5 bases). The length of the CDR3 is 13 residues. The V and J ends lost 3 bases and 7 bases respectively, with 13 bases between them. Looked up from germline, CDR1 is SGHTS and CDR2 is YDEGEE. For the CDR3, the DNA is TGTGCCAGCAGCTCCGACAGTATATATGAAGCTTTCTTT. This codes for CASSSDSIYEAFF. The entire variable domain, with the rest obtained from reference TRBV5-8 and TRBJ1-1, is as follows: EAGVTQSPTHLIKTRGQQATLRCSPISGHTSVYWYQQALGLGLQFLLWYDEGEERNRGNFPPRFSGRQFPNYSSELNVNALELEDSALYLCASSSDSIYEAFFGQGTRLTVV.

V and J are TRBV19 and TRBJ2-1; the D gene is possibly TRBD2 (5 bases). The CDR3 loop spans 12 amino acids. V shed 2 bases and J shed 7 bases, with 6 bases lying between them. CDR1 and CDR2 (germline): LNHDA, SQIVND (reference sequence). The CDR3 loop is CASSIWTNEQFF. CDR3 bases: TGTGCCAGTAGTATATGGACTAATGAGCAGTTCTTC.

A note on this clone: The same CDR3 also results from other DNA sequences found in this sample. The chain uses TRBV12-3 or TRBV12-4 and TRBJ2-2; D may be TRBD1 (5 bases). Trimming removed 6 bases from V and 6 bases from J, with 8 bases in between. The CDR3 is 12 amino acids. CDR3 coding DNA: TGTGCCAGCAGCTCCAGGGCCGGGGAGCTGTTTTTT. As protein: CASSSRAGELFF.